A single sample is the source of the 18 T cell receptor beta chains below, sequenced in a study of T cells after yellow fever vaccination. TCRdb itself ran the 5' RACE reads through MiXCR, one entry per CDR3 protein. This table holds some 300,000 distinct CDR3 sequences, approximately 3.8% found once. The input for sequencing was PBMCs, taken on the day of the yellow fever booster vaccination. Receptors were obtained from a man between 18 and 29 years old who received the YFV17D yellow fever vaccine.

This clonotype was detected many times. The chain is built from TRBV30 and TRBJ2-6; no firm D call. The germline V gene has CDR1 GTSNPN and CDR2 SVGIG (reference sequence). V was pared by 0 bases and J by 4 bases, with 10 bases between. The CDR3 spans 15 residues. CDR3 loop: CAWSVKGYGANVLTF. The CDR3 DNA reads TGTGCCTGGAGTGTAAAGGGATACGGGGCCAACGTCCTGACTTTC.

This clonotype was observed a few times. The V call is TRBV20-1, the J call TRBJ2-2; 8 bases match TRBD1. The CDR3 is 14 amino acids. Looked up from germline, CDR1 is DFQATT and CDR2 is SNEGSKA (reference sequence). Trimming at V came to 5 bases and at J to 1 base, leaving 3 bases not matched to a gene. CDR3 in amino acids: CSALTGVNTGELFF. CDR3 DNA sequence: TGCAGTGCTCTGACAGGGGTGAACACCGGGGAGCTGTTTTTT.

This clonotype was counted ten times or more. The V call is TRBV5-1, the J call TRBJ2-3; 8 bases match TRBD1. CDR1 is SGHRS and CDR2 is YFSETQ in the germline V gene. V lost 0 bases, J lost 5 bases, and 5 bases stayed unmatched. CDR3 length: 15 amino acids. CDR3: CASSLGAQGGDTQYF. The DNA for the CDR3 is TGCGCCAGCAGCTTGGGGGCACAGGGGGGAGATACGCAGTATTTT.

This clonotype is labeled medium-sized. In nucleotides, the CDR3 is TGTGCCAGCAGCGTAGCGGGGGTTGAAGAGACCCAGTACTTC. Protein sequence: CASSVAGVEETQYF. This chain uses TRBV9 with TRBJ2-5, with D possibly being TRBD2 (6 bases). Trimming stripped 0 bases from V and 3 bases from J, with 9 bases between. The CDR3 loop spans 14 amino acids. Germline loops: CDR1 SGDLS, CDR2 YYNGEE.

The sample holds many counts of this clonotype. This chain connects TRBV5-1 to TRBJ1-1; no definite D call. CDR1 is SGHRS and CDR2 is YFSETQ in the germline V gene. Trimming pared 1 base from V and 1 base from J, leaving 5 bases between. The CDR3 has 13 amino acids. Here the CDR3 DNA reads TGCGCCAGCAGCTTGACCAGGAACACTGAAGCTTTCTTT. This sequence encodes CASSLTRNTEAFF.

This clonotype was detected ten times or more. The rearrangement links TRBV10-3 to TRBJ2-3; 8 bases line up with TRBD2. This CDR3 comprises 12 residues. CDR1 and CDR2 from the germline V gene are ENHRY and SYGVKD. V lost 10 bases, J lost 2 bases, and 2 bases stayed unmatched. The CDR3 sequence is CATGGNTDTQYF. DNA of the CDR3: TGTGCCACGGGGGGGAACACAGATACGCAGTATTTT.

This clonotype was picked up many times. The rearrangement links TRBV14 to TRBJ1-2, with no clear D. Germline CDR1 SGHDN, CDR2 FVKESK. V was shortened by 1 base and J by 4 bases, with 7 bases between the two germline ends. The CDR3 contains 13 residues. The CDR3: CASSQARSYGYTF. In nucleotides, the CDR3 is TGTGCCAGCAGCCAAGCGAGATCCTATGGCTACACCTTC.

This clonotype appeared a few times. The chain uses TRBV6-5 and TRBJ2-3; 9 nucleotides agree with TRBD1. In germline, CDR1 is MNHEY, CDR2 SVGAGI. This CDR3 spans 16 amino acids. The junction had 9 bases not matched to a gene; V was cut back by 4 bases and J by 4 bases. The CDR3, as DNA: TGTGCCAGCAGTTCCGCGGGACAGGGTGGTCCAGATACGCAGTATTTT. Its protein is CASSSAGQGGPDTQYF.

Ten or more counts support this clonotype. V usage is TRBV7-2 and J usage is TRBJ1-4, with D maybe TRBD1 (5 bases). The CDR3 runs 13 residues. With 2 bases removed from V and 10 bases from J, the gap between germline ends came to 11 bases. Germline values: CDR1 SGHTA, CDR2 FQGNSA. The CDR3 reads CASSLTGDAKLFF. The CDR3 coding sequence is TGTGCCAGCAGCTTAACCGGGGACGCAAAACTGTTTTTT.

This clonotype was seen more than once but under ten times. The genes are TRBV12-3 or TRBV12-4 and TRBJ2-3, with 10 bases aligning to TRBD1. The CDR3 runs to 16 residues. The V segment lost 6 bases and the J segment 5 bases; nucleotides outside the gene matches: 11. CDR3 amino acids: CASRPNPGQGRDTQYF. The CDR3 nucleotides read TGTGCCAGCAGGCCCAATCCGGGACAGGGGAGAGATACGCAGTATTTT.

This clonotype was seen a few times. V is TRBV5-6 and J is TRBJ2-2, with unresolved D. Germline V lookup: CDR1 SGHDT, CDR2 YYEEEE. V lost 4 bases to trimming and J lost 4 bases, with 11 bases between them. This CDR3 region has 14 residues. The DNA of the CDR3 is TGTGCCAGCAGCCCAGCGACATCCACCGGGGAGCTGTTTTTT. This encodes CASSPATSTGELFF.

In this sample, this clonotype turned up many times. The chain carries TRBV7-9 and TRBJ1-1; the match to TRBD1 covers 7 bases. Looked up from germline, CDR1 is SEHNR and CDR2 is FQNEAQ (reference sequence). The V gene end was trimmed by 1 base and the J gene end by 3 bases; junction bases not matched to a gene: 5. The length of the CDR3 is 15 residues. The CDR3 DNA reads as TGTGCCAGCAGCTTAGTTCAAACAGGGGACACTGAAGCTTTCTTT. Its translation: CASSLVQTGDTEAFF. The whole variable domain, remainder taken from reference TRBV7-9 and TRBJ1-1, is DTGVSQNPRHKITKRGQNVTFRCDPISEHNRLYWYRQTLGQGPEFLTYFQNEAQLEKSRLLSDRFSAERPKGSFSTLEIQRTEQGDSAMYLCASSLVQTGDTEAFFGQGTRLTVV.

The CDR3 spells CASSPPGRNTGELFF. For the CDR3, the DNA is TGTGCCAGCTCACCACCGGGAAGAAACACCGGGGAGCTGTTTTTT. V usage is TRBV18 and J usage is TRBJ2-2; no definite D call. Trimming left V 0 bases short and J 2 bases short, with 7 bases between. This CDR3 contains 15 residues. Germline CDR1 reads KGHSH; CDR2 reads LQKENI.

This sequence joins TRBV6-2 or TRBV6-3 and TRBJ2-1; D may be TRBD2 (7 bases). The germline gives CDR1 MNHEY, CDR2 SVGEGT. Deletions cut 2 bases from V and 5 bases from J, with 13 bases between. The CDR3 length is 15 residues. The CDR3 loop is CASSYVRGANNEQFF. The CDR3 coding sequence is TGTGCCAGCAGTTACGTCCGGGGGGCAAACAATGAGCAGTTCTTC.

This clonotype occurred many times. The chain combines TRBV20-1 with TRBJ2-3; perhaps TRBD1 as D (5 bases). The germline CDR1 and CDR2 sequences are DFQATT and SNEGSKA (reference sequence). V shed 0 bases and J shed 4 bases, with 14 bases lying between them. The CDR3 has 15 amino acids. The CDR3 DNA is TGCAGTGCTAGAGATTGGGGCAGGGTCTCAGATACGCAGTATTTT. This gives the protein CSARDWGRVSDTQYF.

This clonotype was picked up a small number of times. The chain has TRBV2 and TRBJ2-2; tentatively, D is TRBD1 (7 bases). Looked up from germline, CDR1 is SNHLY and CDR2 is FYNNEI. The CDR3 totals 14 residues. Trimming took off 8 bases at V and 8 bases at J, with 18 bases between the two ends. The CDR3: CASRGTVRAGELFF. The DNA for the CDR3 is TGTGCCAGCCGCGGGACAGTCAGGGCAGGGGAGCTGTTTTTT.

In this sample, this clonotype turned up a few times. The chain joins TRBV29-1 to TRBJ1-2, with D unresolved. The germline gives CDR1 SQVTM, CDR2 ANQGSEA. The length of the CDR3 is 12 residues. V was pared by 0 bases and J by 7 bases, with 9 bases between. The CDR3 nucleotides read TGCAGCGTTGAAGATGGGGTTGGTGGCTACACCTTC. It yields the protein CSVEDGVGGYTF.

This clonotype was picked up many times. DNA for the CDR3: TGTGCCAGCAGTTACTTGTCGGGTCGGAGTACGCAGTATTTT. Protein product: CASSYLSGRSTQYF. The V and J genes are TRBV6-5 and TRBJ2-3; D is uncertain. This CDR3 is 14 amino acids long. V dropped 1 base and J dropped 8 bases, with 13 bases sitting between them. Germline CDR1 reads MNHEY; CDR2 reads SVGAGI.